These 3 T cell receptor beta chains came from one sample sequenced in a study of PD-1 blockade in classical Hodgkin lymphoma. The method was immunoSEQ multiplex PCR; TCRdb's version includes in-frame clones alone and lacks a portion of them. Of about 94,000 clones listed, 85% to 90% are singletons. Every single patient, without exception, relapsed after autologous stem cell transplantation, and brentuximab vedotin exposure varied. This specimen consisted of peripheral blood mononuclear cells (PBMCs), obtained before the second cycle of nivolumab. The receptor set was obtained from a human donor with classical Hodgkin lymphoma.

The chain carries TRBV7-2 and TRBJ2-5, with D perhaps being TRBD1 or TRBD2 (5 bases each). The CDR3 covers 16 residues. The V end lost 2 bases, the J end lost 5 bases, and 18 bases lay between the germline ends. Germline CDR1 is SGHTA and CDR2 is FQGNSA. The CDR3: CASSLTGPRGEETQYF. For the CDR3, the DNA is TGTGCCAGCAGCTTAACGGGCCCGAGAGGGGAGGAGACCCAGTACTTC.

The V gene is TRBV7-2, the J gene TRBJ1-6; D is uncertain. Looked up from germline, CDR1 is SGHTA and CDR2 is FQGNSA. The CDR3 length is 13 residues. The ends were cut back, 5 bases at V and 7 bases at J, with 9 bases in the middle. The CDR3 DNA reads TGTGCCAGCAGCATCTCCAGCAATTCACCCCTCCACTTT. Protein: CASSISSNSPLHF.

A single count supports this clone. For the CDR3, the DNA is TGTGCCAGCAGTTTGGACAGTACCCCCAATCAGCCCCAGCATTTT. This encodes CASSLDSTPNQPQHF. The genes are TRBV28 and TRBJ1-5, with a possible D match to TRBD1 (6 bases). The CDR3 is 15 residues long. Germline V lookup: CDR1 MDHEN, CDR2 SYDVKM. The V end was cut by 3 bases, the J end by 3 bases, with 12 bases between.